This T cell receptor (beta chain) was captured in a study of control samples from healthy donors and cancer patients. Here immunoSEQ multiplex PCR was the method, and the copy in TCRdb shows in-frame clones only, minus some. The sample has 130,000 or so clones, around nine tenths seen once; the top ten hold 2% to 3%. This CDR3 region has 14 residues. Germline assignment: CDR1 SGHTS and CDR2 YDEGEE. The V gene lost 3 bases and the J gene lost 7 bases, with 14 bases spanning the gap. The sequence came from a man aged 35-49 years in good health. This chain uses TRBV5-8 with TRBJ1-5; a weak D match, TRBD1 (5 bases). Sequenced material: blood. The CDR3 DNA sequence: TGTGCCAGCAGCTCTCAGGGTCCAGGCCAGCCCCAGCATTTT. Protein: CASSSQGPGQPQHF.